The 8 T cell receptor beta chains below all came from one sample that was sequenced in a study of T cell repertoires in ileal Crohn's disease. Libraries were prepared by immunoSEQ multiplex PCR; TCRdb keeps only in-frame clonotypes and omits some of them. This sample has several thousand clones, with around 80% found just once. Material: ileal tissue. These receptors were collected from an adult with Crohn's disease.

The chain uses TRBV7-8 and TRBJ2-7; D might be TRBD2 (5 bases). Trimming took 5 bases from V and 3 from J, leaving 11 bases between them. The CDR3 is made up of 13 amino acids. Germline V gene data show CDR1 as SGHVS and CDR2 as FQNEAQ. The CDR3 DNA follows: TGTGCCAGCAGCCAAGCGGTAGTCTACGAGCAGTACTTC. Translated: CASSQAVVYEQYF.

The rearrangement links TRBV5-1 to TRBJ2-3, with a weak D call TRBD2 (7 bases). Trimming removed 4 bases from V and 5 bases from J, with 14 bases in between. This CDR3 spans 14 amino acids. The germline V gene has CDR1 SGHRS and CDR2 YFSETQ. CDR3 bases: TGCGCCAGCAGCCGGGGGGCGCCAAAAGATACGCAGTATTTT. Residues: CASSRGAPKDTQYF.

This chain links TRBV7-9 with TRBJ2-5; 10 positions match TRBD2. The ends lost 5 bases at V and 5 bases at J; junction bases unmatched: 5. CDR3 length equals 14 residues. Looked up from germline, CDR1 is SEHNR and CDR2 is FQNEAQ (reference sequence). CDR3 DNA sequence: TGTGCCAGCAGCCCCGGACTAGCGGCGGAGACCCAGTACTTC. It translates to CASSPGLAAETQYF.

The CDR3 DNA sequence: TGTGCCAGCAGCTTGGCCGGACAGGGGGCTCGGGAGCAGTACTTC. Amino acids: CASSLAGQGAREQYF. The chain combines TRBV5-8 with TRBJ2-7; 11 bases are shared with TRBD1. Losses at the gene ends were 0 bases for V and 7 bases for J; bases not matched to a gene: 6. The CDR3 has 15 residues. Germline V CDR1 and CDR2: SGHTS, YDEGEE.

The J gene is TRBJ1-4, the V gene TRBV6-5; the D is unclear. Trimming removed 2 bases at V and 0 bases at J, with 7 bases between. Germline assignment: CDR1 MNHEY and CDR2 SVGAGI. CDR3 length equals 15 residues. The CDR3 loop is CASSYAPATNEKLFF. The CDR3 DNA reads TGTGCCAGCAGTTACGCACCGGCAACTAATGAAAAACTGTTTTTT.

Written as DNA, the CDR3 is TGTGCCAGCAGCTCGGTGAGGGGGCGAATTGAAAACATTCAGTACTTC. As protein: CASSSVRGRIENIQYF. The chain uses TRBV28 and TRBJ2-4; 7 bases map to TRBD1. V trimming: 6 bases; J trimming: 5 bases; junction bases outside the gene matches: 13. Germline CDR1 is MDHEN and CDR2 is SYDVKM. The length of the CDR3 is 16 residues. The full variable domain, with the rest looked up from reference TRBV28 and TRBJ2-4, is DVKVTQSSRYLVKRTGEKVFLECVQDMDHENMFWYRQDPGLGLRLIYFSYDVKMKEKGDIPEGYSVSREKKERFSLILESASTNQTSMYLCASSSVRGRIENIQYFGAGTRLSVL.

The chain carries TRBV25-1 and TRBJ2-1; the match to TRBD2 covers 8 bases. Germline trimming cut 8 bases from V and 8 bases from J; bases unmatched to any gene: 11. CDR1 is MGHDK, CDR2 SYGVNS, per germline. CDR3 size: 14 residues. The CDR3 loop reads CASRGGGGPHEQFF. DNA of the CDR3: TGTGCCAGCCGTGGGGGCGGGGGGCCCCATGAGCAGTTCTTC.

This sequence joins TRBV11-2 and TRBJ1-3, with unresolved D. The ends were cut back, 2 bases at V and 1 base at J, with 6 bases in the middle. The CDR3 covers 14 residues. The germline V gene encodes CDR1 SGHAT and CDR2 FQNNGV. The CDR3 sequence is CASSLPGSGNTIYF. CDR3 coding DNA: TGTGCCAGCAGCTTACCGGGTTCTGGAAACACCATATATTTT. The whole variable domain, remainder taken from reference TRBV11-2 and TRBJ1-3, is EAGVAQSPRYKIIEKRQSVAFWCNPISGHATLYWYQQILGQGPKLLIQFQNNGVVDDSQLPKDRFSAERLKGVDSTLKIQPAKLEDSAVYLCASSLPGSGNTIYFGEGSWLTVV.